Listed below are T cell receptor beta chains from one sample, sequenced in a study of cytomegalovirus exposure and HLA in healthy donors. Clones were sequenced by immunoSEQ multiplex PCR, and TCRdb holds only the in-frame ones, with some missing. The sample has 150,000 to 160,000 clones; 80% are singletons. Sequenced: PBMCs. The source is a man aged 25-45 years in good health and CMV-seropositive. The CDR3 runs from the conserved cysteine through the conserved F or W. The order of the fields is clone size, J gene, D gene, V gene, CDR3 protein, CDR3 DNA. A D gene is named only where the DNA matches it firmly. The size entry is marked missing in some rows and otherwise reads once, few, many or a size class.

>-|TRBJ2-7|TRBD2|TRBV2
CASTLGLRPSPREQYF
TGTGCCAGCACCCTGGGACTACGACCCTCTCCTCGCGAGCAGTACTTC
>-|TRBJ2-7|TRBD1|TRBV4-1
CASSPRLRTGYSLLSYEQYF
TGCGCCAGCAGCCCGCGTTTGAGGACAGGGTATTCCCTGCTGTCGTACGAGCAGTACTTC
>-|TRBJ2-3|TRBD2|TRBV15
CATSRRSGSKDTQYF
TGTGCCACCAGCAGACGTAGCGGGAGTAAAGATACGCAGTATTTT
>few|TRBJ2-1|TRBD2|TRBV29-1
CSAEIAGVIENEQFF
TGCAGCGCCGAGATAGCGGGAGTAATAGAGAATGAGCAGTTCTTC
>once|TRBJ1-2|-|TRBV30
CAWSVLKYGYTF
TGTGCCTGGAGTGTACTGAAATATGGCTACACCTTC
>-|TRBJ2-2|-|TRBV9
CASSFTTTHTGELFF
TGTGCCAGCAGCTTTACGACTACCCACACCGGGGAGCTGTTTTTT
>-|TRBJ1-1|-|TRBV11-2
CASSLLGVEGHEAFF
TGTGCCAGCAGCTTATTAGGGGTAGAGGGACATGAAGCTTTCTTT
>few|TRBJ2-1|-|TRBV2
CASSEMAVRSSYNEQFF
TGTGCCAGCAGTGAAATGGCTGTCCGGAGCTCCTACAATGAGCAGTTCTTC
>once|TRBJ1-2|TRBD1|TRBV6-5
CASSRMSQGAGGYTF
TGTGCCAGCAGCCGAATGTCCCAGGGGGCGGGTGGCTACACCTTC
>-|TRBJ2-1|-|TRBV19
CASSIVHSYNEQFF
TGTGCCAGTAGTATAGTTCACAGTTACAATGAGCAGTTCTTC
>-|TRBJ2-1|-|TRBV15
CATSRTGTGTNEQFF
TGTGCCACCAGCAGGACCGGGACGGGGACTAATGAGCAGTTCTTC
>-|TRBJ2-7|TRBD1|TRBV28
CASLGDRSYEQYF
TGTGCCAGCCTCGGGGACAGGTCCTACGAGCAGTACTTC
>-|TRBJ2-7|-|TRBV9
CASSVGGGTTYEQYF
TGTGCCAGCAGCGTAGGTGGCGGAACCACCTACGAGCAGTACTTC
>-|TRBJ2-7|-|TRBV6-1
CASSGQGTPYSYEQYF
TGTGCCAGCAGTGGGCAGGGCACCCCATACTCCTACGAGCAGTACTTC
>-|TRBJ1-5|-|TRBV7-8
CASTHLADQPQHF
TGTGCCAGCACTCACTTAGCGGATCAGCCCCAGCATTTT
>-|TRBJ2-7|TRBD1|TRBV7-9
CASSLDPGQGEWTGYF
TGTGCCAGCAGCTTAGACCCGGGACAGGGGGAGTGGACGGGGTACTTC
>-|TRBJ2-5|TRBD2|TRBV28
CASSLRPGLAGEETQYF
TGTGCCAGCAGTTTACGACCGGGACTAGCGGGAGAAGAGACCCAGTACTTC
>-|TRBJ1-1|-|TRBV21-1
CASSKDPNRAMNTEAFF
TGTGCCAGCAGCAAAGACCCCAATCGCGCAATGAACACTGAAGCTTTCTTT
>-|TRBJ2-7|-|TRBV7-9
CASSLNSFNYEQYF
TGTGCCAGCAGCTTGAACAGTTTCAACTACGAGCAGTACTTC
>-|TRBJ2-1|TRBD2|TRBV7-2
CASSFSGRDEQFF
TGTGCCAGCAGCTTTAGCGGGAGGGATGAGCAGTTCTTC
>-|TRBJ2-3|-|TRBV7-7
CASSRTVGTDTQYF
TGTGCTAGCAGCAGGACAGTGGGGACAGATACGCAGTATTTT
>-|TRBJ1-3|-|TRBV6-1
CASRAAGISGNTIYF
TGTGCCAGCAGGGCCGCAGGGATCTCTGGAAACACCATATATTTT
>-|TRBJ2-3|TRBD2|TRBV7-6
CASSLSSGSPDTQYF
TGTGCCAGCAGCTTATCAAGCGGGAGCCCAGATACGCAGTATTTT
>-|TRBJ2-1|TRBD2|TRBV5-1
CASSERTSGTEQFF
TGCGCCAGCAGCGAGCGGACTAGCGGGACTGAGCAGTTCTTC
>-|TRBJ1-2|-|TRBV28
CASRTDSYYGYTF
TGTGCCAGCAGAACGGACAGTTACTATGGCTACACCTTC
>-|TRBJ2-2|-|TRBV4-2
CASSQGPHRANTGELFF
TGTGCCAGCAGCCAAGGCCCCCACAGGGCGAACACCGGGGAGCTGTTTTTT
>-|TRBJ2-7|-|TRBV20-1
CSARETSGQYF
TGCAGTGCTAGAGAGACGAGCGGGCAGTACTTC
>-|TRBJ1-5|-|TRBV5-6
CASSLWAQEYQPQHF
TGTGCCAGCAGCTTGTGGGCCCAGGAATATCAGCCCCAGCATTTT
>-|TRBJ1-5|-|TRBV4-1
CASSRDEGVSNQPQHF
TGCGCCAGCAGCCGAGACGAGGGGGTTAGCAATCAGCCCCAGCATTTT
>-|TRBJ2-6|TRBD1|TRBV5-1
CASSLSGTGSGANVLTF
TGCGCCAGCAGCTTGAGCGGGACAGGGTCTGGGGCCAACGTCCTGACTTTC
>few|TRBJ2-7|TRBD2|TRBV7-9
CASSPPGLAGSKQYF
TGTGCCAGCAGCCCACCGGGACTAGCGGGATCCAAGCAGTACTTC
>few|TRBJ2-1|-|TRBV7-2
CASSITREMPFNEQFF
TGTGCCAGCAGTATTACTAGGGAAATGCCCTTCAATGAGCAGTTCTTC
>-|TRBJ2-5|-|TRBV6-4
CASSDAVAPRGPQETQYF
TGTGCCAGCAGTGACGCGGTAGCCCCTAGGGGTCCCCAAGAGACCCAGTACTTC
>few|TRBJ1-1|-|TRBV6-6
CASWQGFSEAFF
TGTGCCAGCTGGCAGGGTTTCTCTGAAGCTTTCTTT
>-|TRBJ2-5|-|TRBV28
CATQIPKKTQYF
TGTGCCACCCAAATTCCTAAGAAGACCCAGTACTTC
>-|TRBJ1-1|TRBD1|TRBV6-1
CASRLQGPGTEAFF
TGTGCCAGCAGATTACAGGGGCCCGGCACTGAAGCTTTCTTT
>-|TRBJ1-1|-|TRBV19
CASSKGQENTEAFF
TGTGCCAGTAGTAAGGGACAAGAGAACACTGAAGCTTTCTTT
>-|TRBJ1-2|TRBD1|TRBV5-6
CASSRMDRTRGYTF
TGTGCCAGCAGCCGGATGGACAGGACCCGTGGCTACACCTTC
>-|TRBJ2-1|TRBD2|TRBV7-3
CASSLGGTSGGVEQFF
TGTGCCAGCAGCTTAGGAGGTACTAGCGGGGGAGTGGAGCAGTTCTTC
>-|TRBJ2-1|TRBD1|TRBV7-2
CASSLDRGRSDEQFF
TGTGCCAGCAGCCTAGACAGGGGAAGGTCGGATGAGCAGTTCTTC
>-|TRBJ2-7|-|TRBV5-1
CASSLKSDPSSYEQYF
TGCGCCAGCAGCTTGAAATCGGATCCTAGCTCCTACGAGCAGTACTTC
>-|TRBJ2-1|TRBD2|TRBV9
CASSVGLREYNEQFF
TGTGCCAGCAGCGTAGGCTTGCGGGAGTACAATGAGCAGTTCTTC
>-|TRBJ2-1|TRBD2|TRBV2
CASRGLAGTLSSEQFF
TGTGCCAGCAGGGGACTAGCGGGGACGCTAAGCAGTGAGCAGTTCTTC
>-|TRBJ1-1|-|TRBV6-1
CASSPFGGTNTEAFF
TGTGCCAGCAGCCCTTTCGGGGGTACGAACACTGAAGCTTTCTTT
>-|TRBJ1-1|-|TRBV28
CASSLDLRSAFF
TGTGCCAGCAGTTTAGACTTAAGATCAGCTTTCTTT
>-|TRBJ2-7|TRBD2|TRBV15
CATSRGTGGPDEQYF
TGTGCCACCAGCAGAGGAACGGGAGGGCCGGACGAGCAGTACTTC
>-|TRBJ1-4|-|TRBV4-1
CASSQVRGSEKLFF
TGCGCCAGCAGCCAAGTCCGGGGAAGTGAAAAACTGTTTTTT
>-|TRBJ2-6|-|TRBV6-6
CASRIWAGAGANVLTF
TGTGCCAGCCGAATCTGGGCAGGGGCTGGGGCCAACGTCCTGACTTTC
>few|TRBJ2-7|TRBD1|TRBV10-3
CAISQGQVNYEQYF
TGTGCCATCAGCCAAGGACAGGTAAACTACGAGCAGTACTTC
>once|TRBJ2-1|TRBD2|TRBV9
CASSVGGTTYNEQFF
TGTGCCAGCAGCGTAGGGGGGACTACTTACAATGAGCAGTTCTTC